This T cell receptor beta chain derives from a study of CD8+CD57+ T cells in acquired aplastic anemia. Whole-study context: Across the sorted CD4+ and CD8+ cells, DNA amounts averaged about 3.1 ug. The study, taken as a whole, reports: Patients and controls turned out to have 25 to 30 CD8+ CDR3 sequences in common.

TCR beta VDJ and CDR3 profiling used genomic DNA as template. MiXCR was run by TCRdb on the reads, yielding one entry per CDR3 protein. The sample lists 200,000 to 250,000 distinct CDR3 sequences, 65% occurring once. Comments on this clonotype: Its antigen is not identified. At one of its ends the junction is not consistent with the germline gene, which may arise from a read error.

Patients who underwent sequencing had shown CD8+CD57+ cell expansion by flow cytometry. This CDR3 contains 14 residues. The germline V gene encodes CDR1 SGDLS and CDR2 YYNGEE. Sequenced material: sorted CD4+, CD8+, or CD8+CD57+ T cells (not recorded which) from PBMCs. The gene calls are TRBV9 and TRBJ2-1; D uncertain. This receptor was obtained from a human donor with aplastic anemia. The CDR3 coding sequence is TGTGCCAGCAGCTTAGCAAAGACGAGCAATGAGCAGTCCTTC. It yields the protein CASSLAKTSNEQSF. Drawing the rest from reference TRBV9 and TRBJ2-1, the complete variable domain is DSGVTQTPKHLITATGQRVTLRCSPRSGDLSVYWYQQSLDQGLQFLIQYYNGEERAKGNILERFSAQQFPDLHSELNLSSLELGDSALYFCASSLAKTSNEQSFGPGTRLTVL.